The entry below gives a single T cell receptor beta chain sequence along with its context. The count of this clone is one. What this receptor recognizes is not known. Base qualities were left out, and no much larger clone turns up one base away. This specimen comes from a study of T cell responses to AZD1222 COVID-19 vaccine (dated by TCRdb to about 2021). With respect to the entire study: A total of 233 trial participants underwent TCR sequencing, of whom about 200 had received two doses of AZD1222 and 26 had received two doses of the MenACWY control vaccine. Trial participants were enrolled by age into 18-55, 56-69 and 70-plus year subgroups, with roughly 160, 29 and 62 TCR-sequenced participants respectively. Overall study outcomes, separate from this receptor: Vaccine-associated CD4 TCRs spanned the whole spike protein, with dominant responses in regions 160-218 and 743-854. Because no day 14 peak-response samples were available, the repertoires could be characterized only after the peak T cell response. Reportedly, almost half of the unique spike-specific TCRs recognized epitopes lying outside the regions that are mutated in the B.1.351 and B.1.1.7 variants. Conclusions about previously exposed vaccinees were limited because only a handful of AZD1222 recipients were SARS-CoV-2 seropositive at baseline. Most participants were white British and females outnumbered males, and the authors suggested that clonal diversity may have been underestimated. The 56-69-year group was small, and its depth increase did not reach significance, likely because of low power. Spike-specific TCR breadth and depth rose significantly after two AZD1222 doses compared with day 0 and with MenACWY recipients.

V ends up 2 bases short and J 1 base short, with an unmatched junction base count of 4. The CDR3 numbers 15 residues from cysteine through phenylalanine. Only the CDR3 part of the read is kept: 45 bases, read in frame from the first base. CDR1 and CDR2, looked up from the germline V gene, are SGHRS and YFSETQ. The sample's time point label is to be understood as: about 28 days (+/-7) after the second vaccine dose. Because spike-specific TCR depth and breadth did not differ between the two schedules, AZD1222 recipients who got a second dose at roughly 4 weeks were pooled with those who got a second dose at roughly 12 weeks. The vaccinee samples were drawn from two UK trials, COV001 and COV002, one of which was a single-blind randomized controlled phase 2/3 trial testing AZD1222 (ChAdOx1 nCoV-19) in healthy adults. Trial participant PBMC samples were collected at day 0 and day 28 after the second dose for TCRbeta chain sequencing.

The CDR3 regions of human TCRbeta chains were analyzed by immunosequencing. In the original analysis: Repertoire TCRs were matched against a reference library of SARS-CoV-2-specific TCRs generated with the MIRA antigen-specificity platform. Breadth meant the fraction of unique TCRs that were SARS-CoV-2-associated, whereas depth meant the fraction of total T cells that were SARS-CoV-2-associated. Using the MIRA data, every spike-specific TCR was mapped to the spike region that the TCR reacted to and assigned to either a CD4 or a CD8 class. Log10-transformed breadth and depth values were compared by one-way ANOVA with Sidak's multiple comparisons tests. The table comes from immuneACCESS by way of TCRdb, which keeps in-frame sequences with V and J called. Part of the clones is missing from these tables; in studies checked, under half for an unresolved V gene and the rest for unknown reasons. V, J and clone size are taken as reported in that table, and D and trimming were inferred from the DNA itself. In all, the sample holds approximately 150,000 clones, and about 90% of those were seen once. The top ten clones comprise around 0.99% of the sample.

The TCR originated in an adult who received the AZD1222 COVID-19 vaccine. The chain uses TRBV5-1 and TRBJ2-3; 7 bases in between match TRBD1. The material sequenced was peripheral blood, taken 28 days after the second AZD1222 dose. The nucleotide sequence reads TGCGCCAGCAGCTTCGGACAGGTCCGCACAGATACGCAGTATTTT. This translates into CASSFGQVRTDTQYF.